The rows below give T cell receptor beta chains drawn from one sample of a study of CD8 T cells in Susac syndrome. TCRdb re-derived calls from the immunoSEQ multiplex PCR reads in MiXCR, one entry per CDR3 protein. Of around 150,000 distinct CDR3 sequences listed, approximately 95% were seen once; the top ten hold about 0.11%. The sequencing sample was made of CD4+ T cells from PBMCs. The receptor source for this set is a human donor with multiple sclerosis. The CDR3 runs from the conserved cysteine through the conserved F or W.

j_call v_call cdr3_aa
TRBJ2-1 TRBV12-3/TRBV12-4 CASSLKNEQFF
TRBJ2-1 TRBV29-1 CSVEEGGKRGAYNEQFF
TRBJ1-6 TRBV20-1 CSANDRGSNSPLHF
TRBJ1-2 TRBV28 CASSLTIYGYTF
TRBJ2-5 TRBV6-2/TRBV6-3 CASSDTGQETQYF
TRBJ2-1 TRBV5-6 CASSLVLNSYNEQFF
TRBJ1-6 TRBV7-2 CASSLGGGPPLHF
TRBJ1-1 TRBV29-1 CSAVTTGFMNTEAFF
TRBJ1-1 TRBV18 CASSPPGTGNTEAFF
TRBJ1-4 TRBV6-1 CASSGPRTGGGEKLFF
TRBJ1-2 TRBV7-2 CASSLDPDYGYTF
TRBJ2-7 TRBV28 CATRTSPHEQYF
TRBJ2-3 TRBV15 CATSPPGRRADTQYF
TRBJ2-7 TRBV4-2 CASSQGTGGPYEQYF
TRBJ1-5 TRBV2 CASSEGGTGNQPQHF
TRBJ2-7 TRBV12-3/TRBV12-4 CASRGTGANEQYF
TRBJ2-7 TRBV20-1 CSASRGSYEQYF
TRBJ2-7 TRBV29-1 CSVELGGTTYEQYF
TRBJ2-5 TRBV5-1 CASSLWQGEETQYF
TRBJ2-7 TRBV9 CASSVAWGASYVQYF
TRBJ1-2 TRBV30 CAWSDHRIGYTF
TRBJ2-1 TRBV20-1 CSAPDYYNEQFF
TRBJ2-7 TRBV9 CASSGRDSPAGEQYF
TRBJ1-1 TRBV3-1 CASSQGQLMNTEAFF
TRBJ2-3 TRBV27 CASSYTLGDTQYF
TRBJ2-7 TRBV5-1 CASSLAGRSGATYEQYF
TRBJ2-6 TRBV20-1 CSARGDSGANVLTF
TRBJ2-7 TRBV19 CASSRLNTGTGAYEQYF
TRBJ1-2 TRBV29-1 CSLDRNYGYTF
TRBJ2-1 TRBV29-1 CSVELAAYNEQFF
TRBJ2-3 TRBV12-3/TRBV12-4 CASTPSQRGGGDTQYF
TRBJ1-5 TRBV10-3 CAISRTGVGYSNQPQHF
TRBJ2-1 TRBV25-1 CASSALGQGRYNEQFF
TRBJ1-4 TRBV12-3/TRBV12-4 CASSLVRGNEKLFF
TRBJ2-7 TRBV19 CASSSGTVTKQYF
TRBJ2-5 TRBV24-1 CATSESWGGLGETQYF
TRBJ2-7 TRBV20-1 CSAREGADEQYF
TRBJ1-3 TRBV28 CASSWYSGGAGNTIYF